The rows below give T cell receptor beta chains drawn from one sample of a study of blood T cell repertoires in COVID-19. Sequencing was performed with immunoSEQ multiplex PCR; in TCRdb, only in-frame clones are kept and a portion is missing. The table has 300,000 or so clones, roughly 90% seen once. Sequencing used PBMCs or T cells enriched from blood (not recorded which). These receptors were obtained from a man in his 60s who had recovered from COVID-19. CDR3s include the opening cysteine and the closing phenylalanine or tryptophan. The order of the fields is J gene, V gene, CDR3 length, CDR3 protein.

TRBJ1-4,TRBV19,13,CASSRGPNEKLFF
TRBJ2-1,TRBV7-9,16,CASSLGASGRSSEQFF
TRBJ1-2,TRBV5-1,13,CASSLDIHYGYTF
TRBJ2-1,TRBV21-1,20,CASSKAATSGGRASYNEQFF
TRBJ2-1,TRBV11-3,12,CASSPGGYEQFF
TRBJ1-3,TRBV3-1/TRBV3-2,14,CASSARGFGNTIYF
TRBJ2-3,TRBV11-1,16,CASSHQTATIPHTQYF
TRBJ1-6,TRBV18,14,CASSPRDAGSPLHF
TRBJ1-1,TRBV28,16,CASSLPETRGNTEAFF
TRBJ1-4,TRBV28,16,CASSGQGARWDEKLFF
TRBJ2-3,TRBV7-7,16,CASSRTSGRGTDTQYF
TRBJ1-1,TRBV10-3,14,CAISEGALNTEAFF
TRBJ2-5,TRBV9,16,CASSVASGRYQETQYF
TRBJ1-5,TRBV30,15,CAWTGGQGMGQPQHF